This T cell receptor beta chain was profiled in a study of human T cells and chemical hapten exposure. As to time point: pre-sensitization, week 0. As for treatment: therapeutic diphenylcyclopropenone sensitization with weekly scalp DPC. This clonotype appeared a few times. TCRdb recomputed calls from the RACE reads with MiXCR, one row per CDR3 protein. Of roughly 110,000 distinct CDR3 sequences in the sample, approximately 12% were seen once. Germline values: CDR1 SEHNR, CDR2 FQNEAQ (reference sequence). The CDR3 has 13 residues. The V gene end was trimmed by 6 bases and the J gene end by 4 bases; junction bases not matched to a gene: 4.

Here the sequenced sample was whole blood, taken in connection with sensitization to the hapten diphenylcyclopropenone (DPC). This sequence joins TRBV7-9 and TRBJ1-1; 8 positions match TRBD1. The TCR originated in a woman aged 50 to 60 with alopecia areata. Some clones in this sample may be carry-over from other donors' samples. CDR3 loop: CASSTTGGTEAFF. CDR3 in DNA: TGTGCCAGCAGTACCACAGGGGGCACTGAAGCTTTCTTT.